A single T cell receptor (beta chain) is shown here with its context. V was clipped by 5 bases and J by 7 bases, with 14 bases between them. Germline V gene data show CDR1 as DFQATT and CDR2 as SNEGSKA (reference sequence). The CDR3 length is 12 residues. Sequencing of TCR beta was carried out in blood CD8+ and CD4+ T cells. The controls, all healthy donors, were matched for age and sex. In contrast to the negatively isolated CD8+ and CD4+ T cells, TEMRA cells were FACS-enriched. This entry is derived from a study of CD8 T cells in Susac syndrome. Random hexamers served to reverse transcribe roughly 0.45 to 1 ug RNA. By means of immunoSEQ multiplex PCR, TCR beta CDR3 spanning 54 Vbeta and 13 Jbeta underwent amplification. TCRdb re-analysed the immunoSEQ multiplex PCR reads in MiXCR, keeping a single row per CDR3 protein. Counted here are 150,000 to 200,000 distinct CDR3 sequences, over 85% occurring once; the ten biggest clones make up 0.085% to 0.13%.

The sequence was obtained from a human donor in good health. The V call is TRBV20-1, the J call TRBJ1-2, with D hard to call. Material: CD4+ T cells from PBMCs. The CDR3 DNA is TGCAGTGCTGAAAGTGGTACGGCTGGCTACACCTTC. Protein sequence: CSAESGTAGYTF.